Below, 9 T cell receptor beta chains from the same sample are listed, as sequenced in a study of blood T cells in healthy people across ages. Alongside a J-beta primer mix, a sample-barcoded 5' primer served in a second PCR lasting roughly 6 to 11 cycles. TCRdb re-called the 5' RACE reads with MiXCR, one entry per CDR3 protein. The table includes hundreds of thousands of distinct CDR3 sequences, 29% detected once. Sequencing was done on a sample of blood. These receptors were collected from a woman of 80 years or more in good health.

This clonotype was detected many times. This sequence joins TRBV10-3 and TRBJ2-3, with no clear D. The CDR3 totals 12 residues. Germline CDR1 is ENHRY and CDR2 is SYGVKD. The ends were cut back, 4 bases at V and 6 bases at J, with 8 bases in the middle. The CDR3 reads CAISALADTQYF. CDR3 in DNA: TGTGCCATCAGTGCCCTGGCGGATACGCAGTATTTT.

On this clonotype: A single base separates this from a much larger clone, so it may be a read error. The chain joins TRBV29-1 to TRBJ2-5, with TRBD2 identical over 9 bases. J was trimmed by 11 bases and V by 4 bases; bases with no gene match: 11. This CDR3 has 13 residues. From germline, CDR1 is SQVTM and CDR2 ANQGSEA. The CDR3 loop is CSVVSGGYNEQYF. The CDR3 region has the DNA TGCAGCGTTGTTAGCGGGGGATACAATGAGCAGTACTTC.

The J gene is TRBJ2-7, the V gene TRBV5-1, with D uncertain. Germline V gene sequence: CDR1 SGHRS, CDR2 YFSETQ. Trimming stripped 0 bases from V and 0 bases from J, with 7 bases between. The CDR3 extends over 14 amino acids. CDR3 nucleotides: TGCGCCAGCAGCTTGGTATCGGACTCCTACGAGCAGTACTTC. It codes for CASSLVSDSYEQYF.

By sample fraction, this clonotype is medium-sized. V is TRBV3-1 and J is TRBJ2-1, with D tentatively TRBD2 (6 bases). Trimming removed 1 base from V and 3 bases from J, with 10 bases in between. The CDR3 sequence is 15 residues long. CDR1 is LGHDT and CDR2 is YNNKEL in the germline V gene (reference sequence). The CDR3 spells CASSQVGGDYNEQFF. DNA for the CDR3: TGTGCCAGCAGCCAAGTGGGGGGAGACTACAATGAGCAGTTCTTC.

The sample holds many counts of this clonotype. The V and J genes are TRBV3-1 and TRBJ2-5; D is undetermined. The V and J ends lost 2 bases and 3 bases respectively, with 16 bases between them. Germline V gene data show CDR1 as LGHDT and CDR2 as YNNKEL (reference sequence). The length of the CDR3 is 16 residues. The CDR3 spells CASSQNPVGAEETQYF. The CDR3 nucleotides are TGTGCCAGCAGCCAAAATCCGGTCGGCGCTGAAGAGACCCAGTACTTC.

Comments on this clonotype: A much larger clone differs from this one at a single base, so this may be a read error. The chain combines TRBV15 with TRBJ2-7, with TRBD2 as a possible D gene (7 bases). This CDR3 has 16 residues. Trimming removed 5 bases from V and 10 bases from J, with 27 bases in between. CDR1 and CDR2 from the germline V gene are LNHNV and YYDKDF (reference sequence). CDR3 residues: CATSLGRGARDEAQYF. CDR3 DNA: TGTGCCACCAGCTTAGGTCGGGGGGCGAGGGATGAGGCCCAGTACTTC.

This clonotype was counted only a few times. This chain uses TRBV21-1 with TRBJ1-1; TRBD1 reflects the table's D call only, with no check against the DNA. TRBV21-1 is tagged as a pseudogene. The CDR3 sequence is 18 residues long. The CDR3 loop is CASSPPLGDRGLGTEAFF. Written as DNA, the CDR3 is TGTGCCAGCAGCCCCCCACTGGGGGACAGGGGGCTAGGGACTGAAGCTTTCTTT.

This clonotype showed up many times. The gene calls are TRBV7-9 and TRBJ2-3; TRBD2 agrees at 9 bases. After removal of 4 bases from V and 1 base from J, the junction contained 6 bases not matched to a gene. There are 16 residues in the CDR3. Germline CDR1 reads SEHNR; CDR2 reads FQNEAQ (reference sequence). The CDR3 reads CASSSQRGARTDTQYF. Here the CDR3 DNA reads TGTGCCAGCAGCTCTCAGCGGGGGGCCCGCACAGATACGCAGTATTTT.

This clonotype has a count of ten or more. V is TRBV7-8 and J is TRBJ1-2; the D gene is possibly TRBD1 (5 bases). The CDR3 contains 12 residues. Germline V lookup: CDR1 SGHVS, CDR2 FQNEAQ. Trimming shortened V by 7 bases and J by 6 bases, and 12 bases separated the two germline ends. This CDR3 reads CASTDILDGYTF. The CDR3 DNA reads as TGTGCCAGCACGGACATTTTAGATGGCTACACCTTC. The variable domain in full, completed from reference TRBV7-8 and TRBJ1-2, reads GAGVSQSPRYKVAKRGQDVALRCDPISGHVSLFWYQQALGQGPEFLTYFQNEAQLDKSGLPSDRFFAERPEGSVSTLKIQRTQQEDSAVYLCASTDILDGYTFGSGTRLTVV.